Reported below is one T cell receptor beta chain. Donors showed nominal health when sampled, although they likely had unrecorded immune exposures. V shed 4 bases and J shed 2 bases, with 15 bases lying between them. Germline CDR1 and CDR2: SEHNR and FQNEAQ (reference sequence). CDR3 length equals 15 residues. The data are from a study of cytomegalovirus exposure and HLA in healthy donors. Primers: 60 Vbeta forward and 13 Jbeta reverse. The repertoire was sequenced with immunoSEQ multiplex PCR; TCRdb's copy has only in-frame clones and lacks some. The sample includes fewer than 150,000 clones, roughly three quarters seen only once; the top ten take around 15%.

The TCR comes from a man aged 45-65 years in good health and CMV-seropositive. The specimen sequenced was PBMCs. The J gene is TRBJ2-7, the V gene TRBV7-9, with a possible D match to TRBD2 (6 bases). CDR3: CASSSVGTQAYEQYF. CDR3 DNA: TGTGCCAGCAGCTCAGTAGGGACTCAAGCCTACGAGCAGTACTTC. The complete variable domain, with remaining parts taken from reference TRBV7-9 and TRBJ2-7, reads DTGVSQNPRHKITKRGQNVTFRCDPISEHNRLYWYRQTLGQGPEFLTYFQNEAQLEKSRLLSDRFSAERPKGSFSTLEIQRTEQGDSAMYLCASSSVGTQAYEQYFGPGTRLTVT.